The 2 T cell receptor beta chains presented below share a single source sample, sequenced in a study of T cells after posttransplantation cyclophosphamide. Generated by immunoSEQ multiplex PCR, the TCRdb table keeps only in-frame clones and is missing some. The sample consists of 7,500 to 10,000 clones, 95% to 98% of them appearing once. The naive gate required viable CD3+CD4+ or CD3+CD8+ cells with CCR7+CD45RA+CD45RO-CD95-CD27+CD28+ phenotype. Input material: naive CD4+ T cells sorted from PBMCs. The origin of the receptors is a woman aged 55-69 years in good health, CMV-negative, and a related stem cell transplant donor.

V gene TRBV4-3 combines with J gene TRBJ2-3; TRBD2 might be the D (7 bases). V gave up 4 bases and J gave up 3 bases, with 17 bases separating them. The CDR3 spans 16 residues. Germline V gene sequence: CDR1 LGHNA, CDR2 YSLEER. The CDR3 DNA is TGCGCCAGCAGCCGCAATCTACAGGGAGGGACAGATACGCAGTATTTT. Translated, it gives CASSRNLQGGTDTQYF.

CDR3 residues: CASSQEYRRSTDTQYF. As DNA, the CDR3 is TGCGCCAGCAGCCAAGAATATCGCAGAAGCACAGATACGCAGTATTTT. This rearrangement joins TRBV4-3 to TRBJ2-3; D not resolved. The CDR3 loop spans 16 amino acids. Deletions cut 0 bases from V and 0 bases from J, with 10 bases between. CDR1 LGHNA and CDR2 YSLEER come from the germline V gene.